This TCR beta chain was observed in a study of Graves' ophthalmopathy and Graves' hyperthyroidism. A word on this clonotype: Its antigen is unidentified. The junction does not match germline at one end; this may be a read error.

Overall study findings and caveats: The 13-signature model separated ophthalmopathy from stable hyperthyroidism at 85% to 90% sensitivity and nearly 83% specificity. The majority of expanded thyroid clonotypes above 0.001 frequency also occurred in blood.

PBMCs originated in about 10 ml of fresh peripheral blood. The authors amplified TCR beta CDR3 regions from RNA transcripts. The workflow started with a first-round RT-PCR run with HTBI primers and then moved on to a second-round multiplex PCR. Via MiXCR, TCRdb re-called the multiplex PCR reads, giving one row per CDR3 protein. The data show about 740,000 distinct CDR3 sequences, with 40% seen just once and approximately 43% held by the top ten. This CDR3 region has 15 residues. Germline V gene lookup returns CDR1 ENHRY and CDR2 SYGVKD. Sequenced: peripheral blood. The clonotype comes from an adult man with Graves' ophthalmopathy. The rearrangement uses TRBV10-3 and TRBJ2-7; 9 nucleotides line up with TRBD1. The CDR3 nucleotides read TGTGCCAGCAGTCAAGCGGACAGGGGACCCTACGAGCAGTACTTC. As protein: CASSQADRGPYEQYF.